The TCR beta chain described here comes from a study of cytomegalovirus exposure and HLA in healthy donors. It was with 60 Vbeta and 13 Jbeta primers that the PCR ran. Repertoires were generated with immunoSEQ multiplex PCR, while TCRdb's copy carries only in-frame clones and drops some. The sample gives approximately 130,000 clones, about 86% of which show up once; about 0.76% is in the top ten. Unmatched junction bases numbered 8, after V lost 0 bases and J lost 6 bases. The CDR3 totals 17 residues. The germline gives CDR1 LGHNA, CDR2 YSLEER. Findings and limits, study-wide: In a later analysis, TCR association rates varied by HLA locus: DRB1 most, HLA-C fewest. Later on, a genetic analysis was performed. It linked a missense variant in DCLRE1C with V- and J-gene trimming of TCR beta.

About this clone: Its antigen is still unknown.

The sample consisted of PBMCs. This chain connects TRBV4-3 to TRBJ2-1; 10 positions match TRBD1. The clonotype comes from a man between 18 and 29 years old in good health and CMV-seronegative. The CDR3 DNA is TGCGCCAGCAGCCAAGATCGAGGACAGGGGGTATCCAATGAGCAGTTCTTC. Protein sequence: CASSQDRGQGVSNEQFF.